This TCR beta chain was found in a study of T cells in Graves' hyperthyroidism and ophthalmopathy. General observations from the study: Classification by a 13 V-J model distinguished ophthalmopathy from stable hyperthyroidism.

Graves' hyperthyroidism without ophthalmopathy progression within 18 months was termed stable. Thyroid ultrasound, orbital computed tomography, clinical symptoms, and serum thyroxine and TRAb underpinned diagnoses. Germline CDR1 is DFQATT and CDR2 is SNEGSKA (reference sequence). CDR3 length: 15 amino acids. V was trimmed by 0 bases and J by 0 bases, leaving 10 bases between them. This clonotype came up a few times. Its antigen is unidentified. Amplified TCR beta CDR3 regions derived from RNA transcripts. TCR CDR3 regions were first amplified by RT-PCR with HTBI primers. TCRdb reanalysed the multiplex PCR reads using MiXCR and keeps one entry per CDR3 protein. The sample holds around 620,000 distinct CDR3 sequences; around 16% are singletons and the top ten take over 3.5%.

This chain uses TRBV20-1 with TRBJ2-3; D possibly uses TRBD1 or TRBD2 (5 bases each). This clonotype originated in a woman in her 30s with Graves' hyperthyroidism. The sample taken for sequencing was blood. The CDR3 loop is CSAREPRDSTDTQYF. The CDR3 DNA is TGCAGTGCTAGAGAGCCCCGGGACAGCACAGATACGCAGTATTTT.